This T cell receptor beta chain is from a study of shared clonotypes between healthy human individuals. General study points: Unshared clonotypes carried lower generation probabilities than those common to all four donors.

TCRdb keeps only in-frame clones here, not all; method: immunoSEQ multiplex PCR. The table shows about 580,000 clones, with roughly 98% occurring only once. This clone was recorded only once. What it recognizes is unknown. Naivety among CD8 cells was defined by CD45RO negativity and positive CCR7 selection, thereby excluding terminally differentiated effector memory CD45RA+ cells. This CDR3 is built from 16 residues. The germline V and J ends were trimmed by 5 bases and 2 bases, with 19 bases remaining between them. In germline, CDR1 is SGHTA, CDR2 FQGNSA. The sequenced sample consisted of naive CD8+ T cells sorted from blood. V gene TRBV7-2 combines with J gene TRBJ2-7; D perhaps matches TRBD1 (5 bases). The clonotype originates from a man between 25 and 39 years old in good health. The CDR3 here is CASSLGVTGWAYEQYF. As DNA, the CDR3 is TGTGCCAGCAGCCTAGGGGTTACAGGCTGGGCCTACGAGCAGTACTTC.